The 14 T cell receptor beta chains presented below share a single source sample, sequenced in a study of T cells in Graves' hyperthyroidism and ophthalmopathy. RNA transcripts were the template for amplifying TCR beta CDR3 regions. With the HTBI primer set, the TCR CDR3 went through a first round of RT-PCR. TCRdb ran MiXCR on the multiplex PCR reads and lists one entry per CDR3 protein. The sample carries 730,000 or so distinct CDR3 sequences, around 20% recorded once. Sequencing used blood. The receptor set was obtained from a woman in her forties or fifties with Graves' hyperthyroidism that later progressed to Graves' ophthalmopathy.

This clonotype showed up just a few times. The genes are TRBV14 and TRBJ1-1; no reliable D call. This CDR3 comprises 13 residues. Germline CDR1 and CDR2: SGHDN and FVKESK. Deletions cut 1 base from V and 5 bases from J, with 8 bases between. The CDR3 DNA reads TGTGCCAGCAGCCAAGTGTCCGAGACTGAAGCTTTCTTT. Its protein is CASSQVSETEAFF.

This clonotype was counted at least ten times. V is TRBV11-2 and J is TRBJ1-5; D is undetermined. There are 14 residues in the CDR3. Per germline, CDR1 SGHAT and CDR2 FQNNGV. V gave up 5 bases and J gave up 8 bases, with 16 bases separating them. The CDR3, as DNA: TGTGCCAGCAGCCATGAACGGGGTCGGAAGCCCCAGCATTTT. Translating gives CASSHERGRKPQHF.

The J gene is TRBJ2-7, the V gene TRBV5-1; D not certain. Germline assignment: CDR1 SGHRS and CDR2 YFSETQ. This CDR3 has 13 residues. The V and J ends lost 2 bases and 1 base respectively, with 7 bases between them. The CDR3 loop reads CASSFGWSYEQYF. In nucleotides, the CDR3 is TGCGCCAGCAGCTTTGGCTGGTCCTACGAGCAGTACTTC.

The gene calls are TRBV5-1 and TRBJ1-6, with unresolved D. The CDR3 covers 15 residues. V lost 4 bases and J lost 9, with 17 bases in between. Germline V gene data show CDR1 as SGHRS and CDR2 as YFSETQ. CDR3 residues: CASSAAGRDASPLHF. CDR3 nucleotides: TGCGCCAGCAGCGCAGCCGGTCGAGACGCTTCACCCCTCCACTTT.

The CDR3 sequence: CASSPRTSGGGGELFF. CDR3 sequence (DNA): TGTGCCAGCAGCCCCCGGACTAGCGGGGGAGGCGGGGAGCTGTTTTTT. The chain combines TRBV13 with TRBJ2-2; 13 bases are shared with TRBD2. The CDR3 is made up of 16 amino acids. In germline, CDR1 is PRHDT, CDR2 FYEKMQ (reference sequence). The V gene end was trimmed by 5 bases and the J gene end by 7 bases; junction bases not matched to a gene: 7.

This clonotype was seen more than once but under ten times. The chain combines TRBV2 with TRBJ2-2; 9 nucleotides align to TRBD1. The CDR3 runs to 16 residues. Trimming cost V 2 bases and J 4 bases; bases outside gene matches: 5. Germline loops: CDR1 SNHLY, CDR2 FYNNEI. CDR3 amino acids: CASSEHRGRVTGELFF. CDR3 in DNA: TGTGCCAGCAGTGAACACAGGGGGCGCGTCACCGGGGAGCTGTTTTTT.

This clonotype was observed at least ten times. V gene TRBV18 combines with J gene TRBJ1-4; TRBD1 matches 8 bases. Looked up from germline, CDR1 is KGHSH and CDR2 is LQKENI. Trimming removed 1 base from V and 7 bases from J; junction bases left unmatched: 8. The CDR3 contains 16 residues. The CDR3: CASSPLPGGAGEKLFF. CDR3 nucleotide sequence: TGTGCCAGCTCACCACTGCCAGGGGGCGCAGGTGAAAAACTGTTTTTT.

This chain links TRBV9 with TRBJ2-1, with 8 bases lining up with TRBD1. V shed 0 bases, J shed 5 bases, and the junction held 7 bases outside the gene matches. Looked up from germline, CDR1 is SGDLS and CDR2 is YYNGEE. The CDR3 totals 16 residues. CDR3 sequence: CASSVGMTGADNEQFF. CDR3 DNA sequence: TGTGCCAGCAGCGTAGGGATGACAGGGGCTGACAATGAGCAGTTCTTC.

This clonotype has at least ten counts. This chain links TRBV15 with TRBJ1-1; possible D gene TRBD1, 5 bases. The germline gives CDR1 LNHNV, CDR2 YYDKDF (reference sequence). Trimming left V 0 bases short and J 4 bases short, with 9 bases between. This CDR3 spans 14 amino acids. The CDR3 is CATSRDREGTEAFF. The CDR3 bases are TGTGCCACCAGCAGAGACAGGGAGGGCACTGAAGCTTTCTTT.

This clonotype was recorded many times. The chain uses TRBV20-1 and TRBJ1-4, with 7 bases aligning to TRBD1. Germline CDR1 DFQATT, CDR2 SNEGSKA (reference sequence). CDR3 size: 13 residues. V lost 4 bases, J lost 8 bases, and 7 bases stayed unmatched. CDR3 DNA: TGCAGTGCTACCACAGGGGCTTGGGAAAAACTGTTTTTT. Translating gives CSATTGAWEKLFF.

The chain recombines TRBV4-1 with TRBJ2-3; D remains ambiguous. Germline-derived CDR1 and CDR2 are MGHRA and YSYEKL. V was pared by 2 bases and J by 4 bases, with 7 bases between. CDR3 length equals 13 residues. DNA of the CDR3: TGCGCCAGCAGCCAAAGACTGCCAGATACGCAGTATTTT. Amino acids: CASSQRLPDTQYF.

The CDR3 is CASSLQPATNEKLFF. The CDR3 region has the DNA TGTGCCAGCAGTTTACAGCCTGCAACTAATGAAAAACTGTTTTTT. This rearrangement joins TRBV12-3 or TRBV12-4 to TRBJ1-4, with D unresolved. Trimming stripped 2 bases from V and 0 bases from J, with 7 bases between. The CDR3 contains 15 residues.

This clonotype was recorded at least ten times. The chain employs TRBV11-2 and TRBJ1-4; D is uncertain. Germline V gene lookup returns CDR1 SGHAT and CDR2 FQNNGV. V was clipped by 1 base and J by 0 bases, with 9 bases between them. This CDR3 is 16 amino acids long. CDR3 in amino acids: CASSLGLRATNEKLFF. The DNA for the CDR3 is TGTGCCAGCAGCTTAGGCCTCCGAGCAACTAATGAAAAACTGTTTTTT.

The rearrangement links TRBV2 to TRBJ2-7; no reliable D call. Germline CDR1 is SNHLY and CDR2 is FYNNEI. V was shortened by 5 bases and J by 11 bases, with 19 bases between the two germline ends. This CDR3 comprises 13 residues. Here the CDR3 DNA reads TGTGCCAGCAGTCTAACCCGGGCCCAAGAGAAGTACTTC. Translation gives CASSLTRAQEKYF.